This record covers a single T cell receptor beta chain. The V end was cut by 6 bases, the J end by 7 bases, with 19 bases between. Germline-derived CDR1 and CDR2 are MNHEY and SVGEGT. The CDR3 sequence is 15 residues long. Methods used by the authors: Reference gene primer amplification yielded estimated nucleated cell counts. Clones were sequenced by immunoSEQ multiplex PCR, and TCRdb holds only the in-frame ones, with some missing. The V and J calls and clone size are taken from that table; D and trimming were inferred from the DNA. Of 280,000 or so clones detected, 83% appear once; the ten largest clones hold roughly 10%. The sample belongs to a study of blood T cell repertoires in COVID-19. Study in general: T cells, B-cell-depleted T cells, or PBMCs provided the cDNA or gDNA that served as material.

The chain has TRBV6-2 or TRBV6-3 and TRBJ1-5; weak D call: TRBD1 (5 bases). The sequenced sample was peripheral blood. The sequence came from a woman aged 50 to 60 who had recovered from COVID-19. Here the CDR3 reads CASSTPRRDYQPQHF. The CDR3 DNA reads as TGTGCCAGCAGCACTCCACGCAGGGATTACCAGCCCCAGCATTTT.